This note documents a single TCR beta chain sequence. No antigen is known for it. J gave up 3 bases and V 0 bases, and 6 bases lay outside the gene matches. Germline CDR1 and CDR2: MNHEY and SMNVEV (reference sequence). CDR3 length equals 16 residues. Only in-frame clones appear in the TCRdb table, and some are missing; sequencing was by immunoSEQ multiplex PCR. Of under 55,000 clones in the sample, about 90% are singletons; the top ten hold approximately 15%. The data originate from a study of T cell clones after liver transplantation. Study summary: A pre-transplant mixed lymphocyte reaction with TCRbeta sequencing defined graft-donor-reactive clones followed in post-transplant blood. Regarding the study as a whole: A significant post-transplant drop in circulating graft-donor-reactive CD4 TCRbeta sequences occurred in most of the 8 subjects.

Sequencing used CD8+ T cells from blood, obtained 12 months after liver transplant. This sequence joins TRBV27 and TRBJ2-7; 9 positions match TRBD2. The sequence was obtained from a human patient who received a liver transplant. The T cells may partly be graft donor cells. The CDR3 reads CASSLSSGSVGYEQYF. The CDR3 bases are TGTGCCAGCAGTTTATCTAGCGGGAGTGTGGGCTACGAGCAGTACTTC.